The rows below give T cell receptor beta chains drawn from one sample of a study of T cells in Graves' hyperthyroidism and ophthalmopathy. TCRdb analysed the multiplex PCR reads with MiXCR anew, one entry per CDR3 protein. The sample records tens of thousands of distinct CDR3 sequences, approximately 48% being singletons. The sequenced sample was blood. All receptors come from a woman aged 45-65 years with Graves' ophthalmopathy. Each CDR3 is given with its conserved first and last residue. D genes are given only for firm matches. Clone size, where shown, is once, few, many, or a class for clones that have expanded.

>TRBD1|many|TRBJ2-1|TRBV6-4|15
CASSDSTGGYNEQFF
TGTGCCAGCAGTGACTCGACAGGGGGCTACAATGAGCAGTTCTTC
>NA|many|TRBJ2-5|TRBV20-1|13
CSARDPSEETQYF
TGCAGTGCTAGAGATCCTAGTGAAGAGACCCAGTACTTC
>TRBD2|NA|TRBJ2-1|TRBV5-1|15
CASSLTGGTYNVQFF
TGCGCCAGCAGCCTGACGGGAGGCACCTACAATGTGCAGTTCTTC
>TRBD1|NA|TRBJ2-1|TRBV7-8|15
CASSIGTGEGNEQFF
TGTGCCAGCAGCATCGGGACAGGAGAGGGCAATGAGCAGTTCTTC
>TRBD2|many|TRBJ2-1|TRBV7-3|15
CASSLGGRAYNEQFF
TGTGCCAGCAGCTTAGGCGGGAGGGCCTACAATGAGCAGTTCTTC
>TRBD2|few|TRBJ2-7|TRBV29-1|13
CQLNERGDYEQYF
TGCCAGCTCAACGAGCGGGGGGACTACGAGCAGTACTTC
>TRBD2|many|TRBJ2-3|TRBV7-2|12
CASSTGTSAQYF
TGTGCCAGCAGCACCGGGACTAGCGCGCAGTATTTT
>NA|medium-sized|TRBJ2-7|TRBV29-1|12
CSVGTPTYEQYF
TGCAGCGTAGGGACACCCACCTACGAGCAGTACTTC
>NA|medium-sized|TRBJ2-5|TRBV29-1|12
CSVRAGQVTQYF
TGCAGCGTTAGGGCAGGCCAGGTGACCCAGTACTTC
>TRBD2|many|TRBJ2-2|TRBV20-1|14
CSAQREARTGELFF
TGCAGTGCTCAGCGGGAGGCCCGCACCGGGGAGCTGTTTTTT